The 32 T cell receptor beta chains below come from one sample, sequenced in a study of CD8 T cells in ankylosing spondylitis (TCRdb year 2017). The library relied on 5' RACE. Sequenced using an Illumina HiSeq 2500. The raw public data were reprocessed by TCRdb itself: fastp quality trimming at Q25, MiXCR clonotype calling, in-frame beta chains only. Every distinct CDR3 protein forms one entry, paired with its most common genes and DNA. This sample is represented by more than 150,000 distinct CDR3 sequences; roughly 12% of them were singletons. The ten largest clones capture 25% to 35% of the sample. The specimen was blood, either unsorted or a sorted T cell fraction (not recorded which). Receptors originate from a male donor with ankylosing spondylitis or in good health (not recorded which).

This clonotype occurred many times. The chain combines TRBV10-3 with TRBJ2-1; TRBD2 aligns across 9 bases. Trimming took 4 bases from V and 7 from J; bases not matched to a gene: 8. Germline lookup yields CDR1 ENHRY and CDR2 SYGVKD. The CDR3 extends over 15 amino acids. The CDR3 loop reads CAISGGSGGSNEQFF. For the CDR3, the DNA is TGTGCCATCAGTGGAGGAAGCGGGGGGTCAAATGAGCAGTTCTTC.

This clonotype was picked up many times. CDR3 coding DNA: TGTGCCAGCAGTTTACCGGGACAGGGAGGAGGCTACACCTTC. This gives the protein CASSLPGQGGGYTF. The chain has TRBV28 and TRBJ1-2, with TRBD1 identical over 9 bases. J was trimmed by 8 bases and V by 2 bases; bases with no gene match: 6. The CDR3 is 14 residues long. Germline-derived CDR1 and CDR2 are MDHEN and SYDVKM.

Only a few counts were recorded for this clonotype. This chain connects TRBV5-1 to TRBJ1-2, with D uncertain. V lost 0 bases, J lost 6 bases, and 21 bases lay in between. The CDR3 is 17 residues long. Germline V gene data show CDR1 as SGHRS and CDR2 as YFSETQ. The CDR3 coding sequence is TGCGCCAGCAGCTTGGACTGGGAGGGTTCTGTGATGGATGGCTACACCTTC. It is translated as CASSLDWEGSVMDGYTF.

This clonotype was counted at least ten times. This chain uses TRBV5-1 with TRBJ1-1; D perhaps matches TRBD1 (6 bases). Trimming shortened V by 5 bases and J by 1 base, and 12 bases separated the two germline ends. Per the germline V gene, CDR1 is SGHRS and CDR2 is YFSETQ. This CDR3 comprises 14 residues. The CDR3 sequence is CASSWDTRNTEAFF. DNA for the CDR3: TGCGCCAGCAGTTGGGACACCCGGAACACTGAAGCTTTCTTT. Variable domain in full (rest from reference TRBV5-1 and TRBJ1-1): KAGVTQTPRYLIKTRGQQVTLSCSPISGHRSVSWYQQTPGQGLQFLFEYFSETQRNKGNFPGRFSGRQFSNSRSEMNVSTLELGDSALYLCASSWDTRNTEAFFGQGTRLTVV.

V usage is TRBV12-3 or TRBV12-4 and J usage is TRBJ2-7; weak D call: TRBD2 (5 bases). V was cut by 4 bases and J by 2 bases, with 9 bases left in between. The CDR3 contains 13 residues. The CDR3 DNA reads TGTGCCAGCAGTTACGGGATCACCTACGAGCAGTACTTC. Residues: CASSYGITYEQYF.

V and J are TRBV11-2 and TRBJ2-7; 9 bases line up with TRBD1. The trim removed 1 base at V and 5 bases at J, leaving 6 bases unmatched. Germline V gene sequence: CDR1 SGHAT, CDR2 FQNNGV. This CDR3 has 15 amino acids. The CDR3 DNA reads TGTGCCAGCAGCTTAGGCCCTGGGACAGGGAACGAGCAGTACTTC. It specifies CASSLGPGTGNEQYF. Using reference TRBV11-2 and TRBJ2-7 for the parts outside the CDR3, the full variable domain is EAGVAQSPRYKIIEKRQSVAFWCNPISGHATLYWYQQILGQGPKLLIQFQNNGVVDDSQLPKDRFSAERLKGVDSTLKIQPAKLEDSAVYLCASSLGPGTGNEQYFGPGTRLTVT.

This clonotype was recorded many times. The genes are TRBV20-1 and TRBJ2-1; D perhaps matches TRBD2 (6 bases). The CDR3 covers 10 residues. Trimming stripped 6 bases from V and 7 bases from J, with 7 bases between. Germline V gene data show CDR1 as DFQATT and CDR2 as SNEGSKA (reference sequence). For the CDR3, the DNA is TGCAGTGCCGGGACTAATGAGCAGTTCTTC. It yields the protein CSAGTNEQFF.

CDR3 region: CASSLSPTGANVLTF. The CDR3 nucleotides are TGTGCCAGCAGTTTAAGTCCAACTGGGGCCAACGTCCTGACTTTC. The chain uses TRBV12-3 or TRBV12-4 and TRBJ2-6; D remains unclear. The V end lost 2 bases, the J end lost 2 bases, and 7 bases lay between the germline ends. The CDR3 length is 15 residues.

In this sample, this clonotype turned up many times. The CDR3 protein is CASRPDRVRGRAFF. In DNA, the CDR3 is TGTGCCAGCAGACCTGACAGGGTAAGGGGGAGGGCTTTCTTT. The chain is built from TRBV12-3 or TRBV12-4 and TRBJ1-1; 7 nucleotides line up with TRBD1. The CDR3 length is 14 residues. Trimming removed 6 bases from V and 11 bases from J; junction bases left unmatched: 15.

The CDR3 DNA reads as TGTGCCAGTAGTCTGTCAGGACAGGGCTTCCTCGGCTACACCTTC. It translates to CASSLSGQGFLGYTF. The chain joins TRBV19 to TRBJ1-2, with 8 positions matching TRBD1. The CDR3 is 15 residues long. Trimming took 5 bases from V and 8 from J; bases not matched to a gene: 13. Germline CDR1 LNHDA, CDR2 SQIVND (reference sequence).

This clonotype was counted many times. For the CDR3, the DNA is TGTGCCAGCAGTTGGGGATCACAGGGGAAGGGCGAGCAGTTCTTC. Protein sequence: CASSWGSQGKGEQFF. The rearrangement uses TRBV3-1 and TRBJ2-1, with TRBD1 identical over 7 bases. The CDR3 is made up of 15 amino acids. Germline V gives CDR1 LGHDT, CDR2 YNNKEL (reference sequence). V was clipped by 6 bases and J by 10 bases; unmatched bases: 15.

This clonotype was recorded at least ten times. The chain joins TRBV10-3 to TRBJ2-3; 11 nucleotides agree with TRBD1. From germline, CDR1 is ENHRY and CDR2 SYGVKD. The CDR3 covers 14 residues. V trimming: 9 bases; J trimming: 4 bases; junction bases outside the gene matches: 6. The CDR3 DNA reads as TGTGCCATAGGACCGGGACAGGGGGCAGATACGCAGTATTTT. It codes for CAIGPGQGADTQYF.

This clonotype has a handful of counts. The V gene is TRBV7-2, the J gene TRBJ2-7; 7 nucleotides match TRBD2. The CDR3 totals 15 residues. With V trimmed by 2 bases and J by 6 bases, 10 bases remained unmatched. Germline CDR1 reads SGHTA; CDR2 reads FQGNSA. The CDR3 DNA reads TGTGCCAGCAGCTTACCTCGGGAGGTGGAAAGCGAGCAGTACTTC. Its translation is CASSLPREVESEQYF.

The gene calls are TRBV4-3 and TRBJ2-7, with 10 bases aligning to TRBD1. The CDR3 length is 14 residues. Germline lookup yields CDR1 LGHNA and CDR2 YSLEER. J lost 4 bases, V lost 5 bases, and 5 bases had no gene match. The CDR3: CASSYGTGDYEQYF. Written as DNA, the CDR3 is TGCGCCAGCAGCTACGGGACAGGGGATTACGAGCAGTACTTC.

This clonotype was recorded at least ten times. The genes are TRBV28 and TRBJ2-2; 7 bases align to TRBD1. V dropped 6 bases and J dropped 3; count of bases not matched to a gene: 16. This CDR3 contains 18 residues. Germline CDR1 is MDHEN and CDR2 is SYDVKM. The CDR3 nucleotides read TGTGCCAGCAGCCCTATCGGGCTGACAGGGAAGGACACCGGGGAGCTGTTTTTT. Its translation: CASSPIGLTGKDTGELFF.

This clonotype was seen at least ten times. The chain couples TRBV20-1 to TRBJ2-7; 7 bases match TRBD1. The CDR3 has 13 amino acids. Germline V gene data show CDR1 as DFQATT and CDR2 as SNEGSKA (reference sequence). After removal of 7 bases from V and 2 bases from J, the junction contained 8 bases not matched to a gene. In DNA form, the CDR3 reads TGCAGTGGACAGGGCGTGATAACCTACGAGCAGTACTTC. Amino acids: CSGQGVITYEQYF.

This chain uses TRBV9 with TRBJ2-1; D perhaps matches TRBD2 (7 bases). The ends were cut back, 2 bases at V and 0 bases at J, with 12 bases in the middle. Per germline, CDR1 SGDLS and CDR2 YYNGEE. The CDR3 extends over 16 amino acids. The CDR3 loop is CASSVGGRGSYNEQFF. The CDR3 region has the DNA TGTGCCAGCAGCGTGGGGGGGCGGGGCTCCTACAATGAGCAGTTCTTC.

This clonotype came up many times. This chain links TRBV3-1 with TRBJ2-7; 9 nucleotides match TRBD1. The CDR3 extends over 14 amino acids. Germline loops: CDR1 LGHDT, CDR2 YNNKEL (reference sequence). Trimming at V came to 2 bases and at J to 2 bases, leaving 1 base not matched to a gene. The CDR3 spells CASSQRQGAYEQYF. As DNA, the CDR3 is TGTGCCAGCAGCCAAAGACAGGGGGCCTACGAGCAGTACTTC.

This clonotype is a singleton in its sample. One junction end does not reproduce the germline sequence, and a read error may be involved. The CDR3: CAGSPTRSETQYF. DNA of the CDR3: TGTGCCGGCAGCCCAACTAGAAGTGAGACCCAGTACTTC. This chain connects TRBV4-2 to TRBJ2-5, with TRBD2 as a possible D gene (5 bases). Per germline, CDR1 LGHNA and CDR2 YNFKEQ. This CDR3 has 13 residues.

This clonotype has a count of ten or more. This chain uses TRBV7-8 with TRBJ1-4; 7 bases fit TRBD1. This CDR3 comprises 15 residues. Per germline, CDR1 SGHVS and CDR2 FQNEAQ. With V trimmed by 4 bases and J by 5 bases, 7 bases remained unmatched. CDR3 protein: CASSSRPQGNEKLFF. In DNA form, the CDR3 reads TGTGCCAGCAGCTCAAGGCCACAGGGGAATGAAAAACTGTTTTTT.

Only one count was recorded for this clonotype. The chain carries TRBV6-5 and TRBJ1-5, with 7 bases that match TRBD1. V shed 4 bases, J shed 6 bases, and the junction held 6 bases outside the gene matches. This CDR3 spans 14 amino acids. Germline CDR1 MNHEY, CDR2 SVGAGI. The CDR3 nucleotides read TGTGCCAGCAGTTTGCACAGGGGTGGTCAGCCCCAGCATTTT. Translating gives CASSLHRGGQPQHF.

This clonotype was seen repeatedly, ten times or more. The rearrangement joins TRBV20-1 to TRBJ2-5; tentatively, D is TRBD1 (5 bases). Trimming removed 2 bases from V and 2 bases from J, with 9 bases in between. Germline CDR1 DFQATT, CDR2 SNEGSKA (reference sequence). The CDR3 runs to 13 residues. The CDR3 DNA is TGCAGTGCTAGATGGGGCTATCAAGAGACCCAGTACTTC. This encodes CSARWGYQETQYF.

V gene TRBV7-2 combines with J gene TRBJ2-2; D is unclear. The V end lost 2 bases, the J end lost 4 bases, and 8 bases lay between the germline ends. The CDR3 consists of 14 residues. The germline gives CDR1 SGHTA, CDR2 FQGNSA. For the CDR3, the DNA is TGTGCCAGCAGCTTATATAGGTTCACCGGGGAGCTGTTTTTT. It yields the protein CASSLYRFTGELFF.

This clonotype was found a few times. V and J are TRBV18 and TRBJ2-7; 14 positions agree with TRBD2. The germline gives CDR1 KGHSH, CDR2 LQKENI. CDR3 length: 16 amino acids. Trimming cost V 1 base and J 2 bases; bases outside gene matches: 1. This CDR3 reads CASSPRGLAGAYEQYF. As DNA, the CDR3 is TGTGCCAGCTCACCACGGGGACTAGCGGGGGCCTACGAGCAGTACTTC. Full variable domain (remainder filled in from reference TRBV18 and TRBJ2-7): NAGVMQNPRHLVRRRGQEARLRCSPMKGHSHVYWYRQLPEEGLKFMVYLQKENIIDESGMPKERFSAEFPKEGPSILRIQQVVRGDSAAYFCASSPRGLAGAYEQYFGPGTRLTVT.

The rearrangement uses TRBV20-1 and TRBJ1-1, with no clear D. Germline CDR1 reads DFQATT; CDR2 reads SNEGSKA (reference sequence). Trimming took 6 bases from V and 2 from J, leaving 13 bases between them. The CDR3 runs to 13 residues. This CDR3 is CSARRFLNTEAFF. The CDR3 DNA reads as TGCAGTGCCCGCCGTTTCCTCAACACTGAAGCTTTCTTT.

This clonotype showed up many times. The rearrangement uses TRBV20-1 and TRBJ1-5, with D unresolved. The CDR3 loop spans 15 amino acids. V was pared by 2 bases and J by 5 bases, with 16 bases between. Germline-derived CDR1 and CDR2 are DFQATT and SNEGSKA (reference sequence). The CDR3 coding sequence is TGCAGTGCTAGAAAAAATGGGGAGCCAGATCAGCCCCAGCATTTT. Translation: CSARKNGEPDQPQHF.

Remarks on this clonotype: This may arise from a read error, as a much more abundant clone is one base away. This rearrangement joins TRBV20-1 to TRBJ2-7; TRBD1 aligns across 7 bases. Per the germline V gene, CDR1 is DFQATT and CDR2 is SNEGSKA (reference sequence). The CDR3 totals 14 residues. The CDR3 nucleotides read TGCAGTGCGCAGGGGGACAGTTTTTCCTCCGAGCAGTACTTC. The encoded protein is CSAQGDSFSSEQYF.

The chain joins TRBV11-2 to TRBJ2-5; 8 bases are a match to TRBD2. Germline assignment: CDR1 SGHAT and CDR2 FQNNGV. The CDR3 has 20 amino acids. V was clipped by 1 base and J by 3 bases; unmatched bases: 19. CDR3 DNA sequence: TGTGCCAGCAGCTTAGTGACGTTTAGCGGGGTCGCCCGAAGGGAAGAGACCCAGTACTTC. This translates into CASSLVTFSGVARREETQYF.

Many counts were recorded for this clonotype. This chain links TRBV5-6 with TRBJ1-6, with D perhaps matching TRBD1 (5 bases). V was trimmed by 5 bases and J by 7 bases, leaving 13 bases between them. The CDR3 loop spans 14 amino acids. Germline lookup yields CDR1 SGHDT and CDR2 YYEEEE. Written as DNA, the CDR3 is TGTGCCAGCAGTTCGGTCGGGGCCAATTCACCCCTCCACTTT. Translated, it gives CASSSVGANSPLHF. Variable domain in full (rest from reference TRBV5-6 and TRBJ1-6): DAGVTQSPTHLIKTRGQQVTLRCSPKSGHDTVSWYQQALGQGPQFIFQYYEEEERQRGNFPDRFSGHQFPNYSSELNVNALLLGDSALYLCASSSVGANSPLHFGNGTRLTVT.

This clonotype has at least ten counts. The chain carries TRBV29-1 and TRBJ1-1, with 7 bases lining up with TRBD1. The CDR3 is 15 residues long. The trim removed 8 bases at V and 4 bases at J, leaving 16 bases unmatched. The germline gives CDR1 SQVTM, CDR2 ANQGSEA. The CDR3 is CSISGTVGRGTEAFF. The CDR3 DNA reads as TGCAGCATTTCTGGGACAGTGGGACGGGGCACTGAAGCTTTCTTT.

In this sample, this clonotype turned up many times. This rearrangement joins TRBV5-1 to TRBJ1-5; D gene ambiguous. Germline CDR1 SGHRS, CDR2 YFSETQ. Trimming removed 4 bases at V and 0 bases at J, with 11 bases between. The CDR3 covers 15 residues. CDR3 DNA: TGCGCCAGCAGCCCCGACGGAACTAGCAATCAGCCCCAGCATTTT. Its translation is CASSPDGTSNQPQHF.

The rearrangement joins TRBV2 to TRBJ2-7, with TRBD2 matching over 13 bases. Germline trimming cut 4 bases from V and 6 bases from J; bases unmatched to any gene: 6. The CDR3 spans 15 residues. The V gene's germline CDR1 is SNHLY and CDR2 FYNNEI. The CDR3 coding sequence is TGTGCCAGCAGTGGTAGACTAGCGGGGGGCGGCGAGCAGTACTTC. The encoded protein is CASSGRLAGGGEQYF.